This T cell receptor (beta chain) was observed in a study of OX40 agonist ivuxolimab in advanced cancers. The repertoire was sequenced with immunoSEQ multiplex PCR; TCRdb's copy has only in-frame clones and lacks some. The sample yields 100,000 or so clones, approximately 94% seen once. This CDR3 region has 16 residues. Germline V gene sequence: CDR1 SGHRS, CDR2 YFSETQ. V was trimmed by 1 base and J by 1 base, leaving 12 bases between them. The chain uses TRBV5-1 and TRBJ2-4; possible D gene TRBD1, 6 bases. This clonotype originated in an adult with an advanced solid tumor such as melanoma, head and neck, liver or kidney cancer. Here the sequenced sample was CD4+ or CD8+ T cells sorted from blood, taken in a trial of the OX40 agonist ivuxolimab. CDR3 nucleotides: TGCGCCAGCAGCTTGTCCAGGGGACCCGCCAAAAACATTCAGTACTTC. Translation: CASSLSRGPAKNIQYF.